A few counts support the clone carrying this TCR beta chain. Its antigen remains unknown. The record originates from a study of OX40 agonist ivuxolimab in advanced cancers. Study as a whole: Recorded diagnoses for dose-escalation patients were hepatocellular carcinoma, melanoma, renal cell or head and neck cancer. At about 81% male, the cohort had a mean age of approximately 64 years, ranging from about 23 to 80. The eligibility criteria allowed prior anti-PD-1, anti-PD-L1 or anti-CTLA-4 therapy, and about 40% had some.

Here immunoSEQ multiplex PCR was the method, and the copy in TCRdb shows in-frame clones only, minus some. The table records more than 95,000 clones, roughly 94% of them present only once. Study-wide results and caveats: Relative to CD4+ cells, CD8+ T cells on average had more expanded clones.

This CDR3 has 15 amino acids. Germline CDR1 reads MGHRA; CDR2 reads YSYEKL. V lost 0 bases to trimming and J lost 4 bases, with 10 bases between them. V gene TRBV4-1 combines with J gene TRBJ1-5; tentative D call: TRBD1 (6 bases). This specimen consisted of CD4+ or CD8+ T cells sorted from blood, obtained in a trial of the OX40 agonist ivuxolimab. This clonotype originated in an adult with an advanced solid tumor such as melanoma, head and neck, liver or kidney cancer. The CDR3 loop reads CASSQEPQGNQPQHF. The CDR3 DNA follows: TGCGCCAGCAGCCAAGAGCCGCAGGGGAATCAGCCCCAGCATTTT.